The 9 T cell receptor beta chains below come from one sample, sequenced in a study of blood T cell repertoires in COVID-19. Data came from immunoSEQ multiplex PCR; TCRdb stores just in-frame clones and leaves some out. Of 140,000 or so clones listed, roughly 80% are singletons. Sequencing was done on a sample of peripheral blood. The receptors stem from a human donor in a cohort sampled during active COVID-19.

The V call is TRBV6-5, the J call TRBJ1-2, with D possibly TRBD1 on 6 matching bases. The CDR3 length is 14 residues. Per germline, CDR1 MNHEY and CDR2 SVGAGI. V was trimmed by 6 bases and J by 4 bases, leaving 15 bases between them. The CDR3 DNA is TGTGCCAGCAGCAAAGAAGGACAGCTCTATGGCTACACCTTC. This gives the protein CASSKEGQLYGYTF.

This CDR3 is CASSVVGGAGADTQYF. CDR3 DNA: TGTGCCAGCAGCGTAGTTGGGGGCGCGGGCGCAGATACGCAGTATTTT. V gene TRBV9 combines with J gene TRBJ2-3; possible D gene TRBD1, 6 bases. The V gene lost 0 bases and the J gene lost 4 bases, with 15 bases spanning the gap. The CDR3 spans 16 residues. Germline V gene lookup returns CDR1 SGDLS and CDR2 YYNGEE.

This clone was detected only a few times. The chain carries TRBV11-2 and TRBJ2-2; 8 nucleotides line up with TRBD2. V gave up 5 bases and J gave up 7 bases; unmatched junction bases: 3. Germline V gene sequence: CDR1 SGHAT, CDR2 FQNNGV. The CDR3 runs to 13 residues. CDR3 DNA sequence: TGTGCCAGCAGCCGGACTAGCAACGGGGAGCTGTTTTTT. As protein: CASSRTSNGELFF.

This chain links TRBV3-1 (or the pseudogene TRBV3-2) with TRBJ1-1, with 7 bases matching TRBD1. Per the germline V gene, CDR1 is LGHDT and CDR2 is YNNKEL (reference sequence). The CDR3 runs 16 residues. Germline trimming cut 3 bases from V and 0 bases from J; bases unmatched to any gene: 7. The CDR3 loop is CASSHRQGRVNTEAFF. The CDR3 DNA reads TGTGCCAGCAGCCACAGACAGGGTCGCGTGAACACTGAAGCTTTCTTT.

The chain recombines TRBV3-1 (or the pseudogene TRBV3-2) with TRBJ2-3, with unresolved D. CDR1 is LGHDT and CDR2 is YNNKEL in the germline V gene (reference sequence). The CDR3 extends over 17 amino acids. The ends were cut back, 0 bases at V and 0 bases at J, with 13 bases in the middle. In DNA form, the CDR3 reads TGTGCCAGCAGCCAAGAGTTAGTTGTCCGGAGCACAGATACGCAGTATTTT. The encoded protein is CASSQELVVRSTDTQYF.

V and J are TRBV6-1 and TRBJ2-1, with D possibly TRBD1 on 7 matching bases. The CDR3 sequence is 15 residues long. Per germline, CDR1 MNHNS and CDR2 SASEGT. V gave up 0 bases and J gave up 9 bases, with 15 bases separating them. The CDR3 protein is CASSEAGGQDGEQFF. In DNA form, the CDR3 reads TGTGCCAGCAGTGAAGCGGGAGGACAGGATGGTGAGCAGTTCTTC.

The sample holds one count of this clone. The V and J genes are TRBV7-9 and TRBJ1-2; TRBD1 matches at 7 bases. The CDR3 sequence is 15 residues long. The trim removed 5 bases at V and 4 bases at J, leaving 10 bases unmatched. Looked up from germline, CDR1 is SEHNR and CDR2 is FQNEAQ (reference sequence). In nucleotides, the CDR3 is TGTGCCAGCAGCCCAAGACAGGGAGCCCCCTATGGCTACACCTTC. This gives the protein CASSPRQGAPYGYTF.

The sample holds one count of this clone. V and J are TRBV6-4 and TRBJ1-2, with TRBD1 matching over 8 bases. This CDR3 contains 13 residues. With V trimmed by 5 bases and J by 4 bases, 3 bases remained unmatched. In germline, CDR1 is MRHNA, CDR2 SNTAGT. CDR3 sequence: CASSSGQGYGYTF. The DNA of the CDR3 is TGTGCCAGCAGTTCCGGACAGGGCTATGGCTACACCTTC.

The chain combines TRBV4-1 with TRBJ2-1; 12 bases map to TRBD2. The junction had 4 bases not matched to a gene; V was cut back by 3 bases and J by 1 base. CDR1 MGHRA and CDR2 YSYEKL come from the germline V gene. The CDR3 runs to 17 residues. The CDR3 DNA reads as TGCGCCAGCAGCCAGGGCGGACTAGCGGGGTCCTACAATGAGCAGTTCTTC. This sequence encodes CASSQGGLAGSYNEQFF.